The clone carrying this T cell receptor beta chain was found a few times. Antigen unknown. This specimen comes from a study of CD8+ T cells in alopecia areata. Study in general: Dosing spanned 6 to 18 months on tofacitinib, then 6 months off drug.

Reverse transcribed after extraction, RNA yielded cDNA as the sequencing template. The assay was immunoSEQ multiplex PCR, and TCRdb's table has in-frame clones only and misses some. The sample carries approximately 90,000 clones, just over 70% recorded once. Trimming pared 4 bases from V and 3 bases from J, leaving 11 bases between. The germline gives CDR1 LNHNV, CDR2 YYDKDF (reference sequence). The length of the CDR3 is 14 residues. The treatment: oral pan-JAK inhibitor, 5-10 mg twice daily. Study conclusions and caveats: Higher clonality and more expanded CD8+ clones appeared in lesional than normal scalp. Scalp clonality and expanded CD8+ clones among the top 100 were significantly decreased by tofacitinib.

This receptor was taken from a human donor with alopecia areata. This chain uses TRBV15 with TRBJ2-3; D may be TRBD2 (6 bases). The material was CD8+ T cells sorted from blood, obtained between weeks 43 and 45, from a patient treated with tofacitinib. CDR3 residues: CATSKGGETDTQYF. The CDR3 DNA reads TGTGCCACCAGCAAAGGAGGGGAAACAGATACGCAGTATTTT.